This is a list of T cell receptor beta chains from one sample in a study of OX40 agonist ivuxolimab in advanced cancers. Sequencing used immunoSEQ multiplex PCR; TCRdb keeps in-frame clones, though not all of them. The table lists about 35,000 clones, 65% to 75% of them singletons. Sequenced material: CD4+ or CD8+ T cells sorted from blood, taken in a trial of the OX40 agonist ivuxolimab. Every receptor here comes from an adult with an advanced solid tumor such as melanoma, head and neck, liver or kidney cancer. Both conserved end residues are part of each CDR3. D genes are given only for firm matches. Some rows mark clone size as missing; the rest say once, few, many or name a class of expanded clone.

D	size	V	J	CDR3	DNA
TRBD2	NA	TRBV5-4	TRBJ2-7	CASSSRRGGEDEQYF	TGTGCCAGCAGCTCCCGCCGGGGGGGGGAGGACGAGCAGTACTTC
TRBD1	NA	TRBV28	TRBJ2-7	CASSLAGTGNEQYF	TGTGCCAGCAGTTTAGCCGGGACAGGGAACGAGCAGTACTTC
TRBD2	NA	TRBV5-1	TRBJ2-1	CASSGGAYNEQFF	TGCGCCAGCAGCGGGGGGGCCTACAATGAGCAGTTCTTC
NA	NA	TRBV19	TRBJ2-2	CASRWTGLNTGELFF	TGTGCCAGTAGATGGACAGGACTAAACACCGGGGAGCTGTTTTTT
NA	few	TRBV6-5	TRBJ2-7	CASSTGGSSYEQYF	TGTGCCAGCAGCACTGGGGGGAGCTCCTACGAGCAGTACTTC
NA	NA	TRBV19	TRBJ1-3	CASQSRETRNTIYF	TGTGCCAGCCAGAGCAGGGAAACCCGAAACACCATATATTTT
NA	NA	TRBV4-1	TRBJ2-5	CASSLRGAGETQYF	TGCGCCAGCAGCCTACGGGGGGCCGGGGAGACCCAGTACTTC
NA	NA	TRBV18	TRBJ2-2	CASSPGQGRTGELFF	TGTGCCAGCTCACCTGGTCAGGGAAGGACCGGGGAGCTGTTTTTT
NA	few	TRBV6-4	TRBJ1-2	CASRGQFLSYTF	TGTGCCAGCAGAGGACAGTTCCTCAGCTACACCTTC
NA	NA	TRBV19	TRBJ1-5	CASSIGGNQPQHF	TGTGCCAGTAGTATTGGGGGGAATCAGCCCCAGCATTTT
NA	NA	TRBV27	TRBJ1-4	CASSRNILPGFEGEKLFF	TGTGCCAGCAGTAGAAATATCCTTCCGGGCTTCGAGGGGGAAAAACTGTTTTTT
NA	NA	TRBV4-1	TRBJ1-1	CASSPGNTEAFF	TGCGCCAGCAGTCCGGGGAACACTGAAGCTTTCTTT
NA	few	TRBV27	TRBJ2-5	CASSWGEETQYF	TGTGCCAGCAGCTGGGGGGAAGAGACCCAGTACTTC
NA	NA	TRBV6-1	TRBJ1-4	CASSSVGSVPEKLFF	TGTGCCAGCAGCTCTGTGGGCAGTGTGCCTGAAAAACTGTTTTTT
NA	NA	TRBV4-2	TRBJ2-3	CASSQVTDTDTQYF	TGTGCCAGCAGCCAAGTGACTGACACAGATACGCAGTATTTT
TRBD1	medium-sized	TRBV7-9	TRBJ2-1	CASSIRGRPYNEQFF	TGTGCCAGCAGCATTAGGGGGCGCCCCTACAATGAGCAGTTCTTC
NA	NA	TRBV6-1	TRBJ1-1	CASSKQGRNTEAFF	TGTGCCAGCAGTAAACAGGGAAGGAACACTGAAGCTTTCTTT
NA	few	TRBV28	TRBJ1-6	CASSLKSSPLHF	TGTGCCAGCAGTTTGAAGTCTTCACCCCTCCACTTT
NA	once	TRBV7-3	TRBJ1-5	CASSSGPNQPQHF	TGTGCCAGCAGCTCTGGACCGAACCAGCCCCAGCATTTT
NA	NA	TRBV5-6	TRBJ1-1	CASSLMGARFTEAFF	TGTGCCAGCAGCTTAATGGGGGCGCGTTTCACTGAAGCTTTCTTT
TRBD1	NA	TRBV27	TRBJ1-5	CASSGGTGTANQPQHF	TGTGCCAGCAGTGGGGGTACCGGGACAGCTAATCAGCCCCAGCATTTT
TRBD1	NA	TRBV6-5	TRBJ1-3	CASSFSLGQGRNTIYF	TGTGCCAGCAGTTTCTCGTTGGGACAGGGGAGAAACACCATATATTTT
NA	NA	TRBV11-2	TRBJ1-2	CASTTAAYGYTF	TGTGCCAGCACAACAGCCGCCTATGGCTACACCTTC
NA	NA	TRBV6-1	TRBJ2-3	CASKSLRNTQYF	TGTGCCAGCAAAAGTCTGCGGAATACGCAGTATTTT
NA	NA	TRBV28	TRBJ2-7	CASSPSGLRYEQYF	TGTGCCAGCAGTCCCTCGGGACTGCGCTACGAGCAGTACTTC
TRBD2	NA	TRBV9	TRBJ2-3	CASGLERGPRTDTQYF	TGTGCCAGCGGGCTCGAGCGGGGGCCCCGCACAGATACGCAGTATTTT
NA	NA	TRBV18	TRBJ2-6	CASSSDSGANVLTF	TGTGCCAGCTCATCTGACTCTGGGGCCAACGTCCTGACTTTC
TRBD1	few	TRBV6-1	TRBJ1-6	CASSRQGESASPLHF	TGTGCCAGCAGCAGACAGGGAGAAAGTGCTTCACCCCTCCACTTT
NA	NA	TRBV7-8	TRBJ2-1	CASSRTISYNEQFF	TGTGCCAGCAGTCGAACTATCTCCTACAATGAGCAGTTCTTC
NA	NA	TRBV15	TRBJ1-2	CATSRLYGYTF	TGTGCCACCAGCAGACTGTATGGCTACACCTTC
TRBD1	NA	TRBV4-1	TRBJ2-2	CASSQDGQGVGGELFF	TGCGCCAGCAGCCAAGATGGGCAGGGGGTAGGCGGGGAGCTGTTTTTT
NA	NA	TRBV5-8	TRBJ2-3	CASSLGRQPSTDTQYF	TGTGCCAGCAGCTTGGGGCGACAGCCTAGCACAGATACGCAGTATTTT
TRBD1	NA	TRBV2	TRBJ2-7	CASSWDRGGYEQYF	TGTGCCAGCAGTTGGGACAGGGGAGGGTACGAGCAGTACTTC
NA	few	TRBV2	TRBJ2-6	CASSNDIFPGANVLTF	TGTGCCAGCAGTAACGACATCTTCCCTGGGGCCAACGTCCTGACTTTC
NA	NA	TRBV10-2	TRBJ1-3	CASSVTATSGNTIYF	TGCGCCAGCAGCGTGACAGCGACCTCTGGAAACACCATATATTTT
TRBD1	NA	TRBV2	TRBJ2-2	CASDVDRGTGELFF	TGTGCCAGCGACGTGGACAGGGGTACCGGGGAGCTGTTTTTT
TRBD2	NA	TRBV2	TRBJ2-2	CAIDGGGGTGELFF	TGTGCCATCGACGGCGGGGGAGGGACCGGGGAGCTGTTTTTT
TRBD1	NA	TRBV5-5	TRBJ1-6	CVSSLEGQGYSPLHF	TGTGTCAGCAGCTTGGAGGGACAGGGTTATTCACCCCTCCACTTT
TRBD1	NA	TRBV23-1	TRBJ2-3	CASSHGTDYTDTQYF	TGCGCCAGCAGTCATGGGACAGATTACACAGATACGCAGTATTTT
TRBD1	NA	TRBV19	TRBJ1-5	CASSSSKGARQPQHF	TGTGCCAGTAGTTCCTCTAAGGGGGCGAGGCAGCCCCAGCATTTT
TRBD1	NA	TRBV19	TRBJ1-4	CATSSGQKNEKLFF	TGTGCCACTTCCTCGGGACAGAAAAATGAAAAACTGTTTTTT
NA	NA	TRBV9	TRBJ1-6	CASSVVPFNSPLHF	TGTGCCAGCAGCGTAGTGCCCTTCAATTCACCCCTCCACTTT
NA	NA	TRBV6-6	TRBJ2-5	CASSYSIWQGGAQYF	TGTGCCAGCAGTTACTCGATTTGGCAGGGGGGGGCCCAGTACTTC
NA	NA	TRBV9	TRBJ1-2	CASSVLGGNNYGYTF	TGTGCCAGCAGCGTTTTAGGCGGGAATAACTATGGCTACACCTTC
NA	once	TRBV6-1	TRBJ1-6	CASRPNLGSSSPLHF	TGTGCCAGCAGACCCAATTTGGGGAGTAGTTCACCCCTCCACTTT
TRBD1	NA	TRBV6-1	TRBJ1-4	CASSEGTGREKLFF	TGTGCCAGCAGTGAAGGGACAGGAAGGGAAAAACTGTTTTTT
NA	NA	TRBV29-1	TRBJ1-2	CSARDTKDYGYTF	TGCAGCGCCCGGGACACAAAGGACTATGGCTACACCTTC
NA	NA	TRBV28	TRBJ2-3	CASSPVGAATQYF	TGTGCCAGCAGTCCAGTGGGGGCGGCTACGCAGTATTTT
NA	NA	TRBV2	TRBJ1-1	CASGTENTEAFF	TGTGCCAGCGGTACAGAGAACACTGAAGCTTTCTTT
NA	NA	TRBV30	TRBJ1-1	CASSGGEDTEAFF	TGTGCCAGCAGCGGGGGGGAGGACACTGAAGCTTTCTTT
NA	NA	TRBV10-1	TRBJ2-3	CASSPTSSTQYF	TGCGCCAGCAGTCCTACAAGCTCTACGCAGTATTTT
NA	NA	TRBV10-1	TRBJ2-2	CASSPQNTGELFF	TGCGCCAGCAGTCCACAGAACACCGGGGAGCTGTTTTTT
NA	NA	TRBV5-1	TRBJ1-5	CASSLAGASHQPQHF	TGCGCCAGCAGCTTGGCCGGGGCATCTCATCAGCCCCAGCATTTT
NA	NA	TRBV6-6	TRBJ2-1	CASSHRDGGYNEQFF	TGTGCCAGCAGTCACCGGGACGGGGGCTACAATGAGCAGTTCTTC
NA	NA	TRBV2	TRBJ2-5	CASTLTIQETQYF	TGTGCCAGCACGCTCACTATTCAAGAGACCCAGTACTTC